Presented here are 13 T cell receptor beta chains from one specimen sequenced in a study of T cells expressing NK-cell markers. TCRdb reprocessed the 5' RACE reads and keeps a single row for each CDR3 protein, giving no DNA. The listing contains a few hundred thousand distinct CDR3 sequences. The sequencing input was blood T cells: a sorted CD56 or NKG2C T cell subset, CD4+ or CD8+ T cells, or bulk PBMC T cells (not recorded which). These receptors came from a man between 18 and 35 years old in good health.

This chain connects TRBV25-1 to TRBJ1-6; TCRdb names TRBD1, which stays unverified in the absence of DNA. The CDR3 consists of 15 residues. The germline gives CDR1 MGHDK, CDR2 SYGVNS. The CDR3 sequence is CASSEWGTVNSPLHF.

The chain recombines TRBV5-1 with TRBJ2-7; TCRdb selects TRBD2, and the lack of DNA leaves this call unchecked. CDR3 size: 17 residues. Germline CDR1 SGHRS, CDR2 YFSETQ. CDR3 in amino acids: CASSWGPSREATYEQYF.

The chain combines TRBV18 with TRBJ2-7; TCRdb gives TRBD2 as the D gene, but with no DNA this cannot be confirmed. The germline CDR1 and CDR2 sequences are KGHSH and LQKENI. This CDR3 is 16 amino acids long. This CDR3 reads CASSRLLAGGLGEQYF.

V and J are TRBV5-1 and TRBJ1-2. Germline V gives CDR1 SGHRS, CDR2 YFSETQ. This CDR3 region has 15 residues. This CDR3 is CASSSRGTSHYGYTF. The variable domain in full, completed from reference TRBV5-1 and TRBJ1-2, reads KAGVTQTPRYLIKTRGQQVTLSCSPISGHRSVSWYQQTPGQGLQFLFEYFSETQRNKGNFPGRFSGRQFSNSRSEMNVSTLELGDSALYLCASSSRGTSHYGYTFGSGTRLTVV.

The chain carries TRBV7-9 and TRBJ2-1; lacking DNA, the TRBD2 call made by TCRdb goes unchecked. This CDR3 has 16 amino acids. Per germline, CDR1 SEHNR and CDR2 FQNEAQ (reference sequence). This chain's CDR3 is CASSSSTSGSYNEQFF.

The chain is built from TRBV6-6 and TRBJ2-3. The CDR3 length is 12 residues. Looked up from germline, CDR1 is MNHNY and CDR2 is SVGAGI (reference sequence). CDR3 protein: CASSPIEDTQYF.

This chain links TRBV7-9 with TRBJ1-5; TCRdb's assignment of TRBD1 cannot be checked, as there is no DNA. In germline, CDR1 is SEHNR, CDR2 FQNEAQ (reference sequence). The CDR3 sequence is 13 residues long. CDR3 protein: CASSHRDNQPQHF.

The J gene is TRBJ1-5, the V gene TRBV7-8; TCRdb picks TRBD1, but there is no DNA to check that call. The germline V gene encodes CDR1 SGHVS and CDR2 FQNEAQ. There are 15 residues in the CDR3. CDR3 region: CASSLETGTHQPQHF.

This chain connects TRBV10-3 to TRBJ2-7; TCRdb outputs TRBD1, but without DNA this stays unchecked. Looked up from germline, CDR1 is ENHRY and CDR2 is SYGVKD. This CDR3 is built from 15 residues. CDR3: CAISVAGTASYEQYF.

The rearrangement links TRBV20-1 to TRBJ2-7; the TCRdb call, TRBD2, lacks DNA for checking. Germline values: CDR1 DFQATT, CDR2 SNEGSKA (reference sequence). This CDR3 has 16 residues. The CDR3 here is CSATDSLRLTEYEQYF.

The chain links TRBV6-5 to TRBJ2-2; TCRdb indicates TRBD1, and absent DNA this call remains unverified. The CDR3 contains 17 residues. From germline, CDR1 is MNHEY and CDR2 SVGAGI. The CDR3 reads CASSYSRSGAATGELFF.

Here the CDR3 reads CASSTGLAGESEQFF. The chain couples TRBV6-5 to TRBJ2-1; TCRdb lists TRBD2, though no DNA is available to test this call. The CDR3 extends over 15 amino acids. CDR1 is MNHEY, CDR2 SVGAGI, per germline.

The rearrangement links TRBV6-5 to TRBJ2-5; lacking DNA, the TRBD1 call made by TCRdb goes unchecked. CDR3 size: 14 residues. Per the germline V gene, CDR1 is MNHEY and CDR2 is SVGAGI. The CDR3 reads CASSLRDRIETQYF.